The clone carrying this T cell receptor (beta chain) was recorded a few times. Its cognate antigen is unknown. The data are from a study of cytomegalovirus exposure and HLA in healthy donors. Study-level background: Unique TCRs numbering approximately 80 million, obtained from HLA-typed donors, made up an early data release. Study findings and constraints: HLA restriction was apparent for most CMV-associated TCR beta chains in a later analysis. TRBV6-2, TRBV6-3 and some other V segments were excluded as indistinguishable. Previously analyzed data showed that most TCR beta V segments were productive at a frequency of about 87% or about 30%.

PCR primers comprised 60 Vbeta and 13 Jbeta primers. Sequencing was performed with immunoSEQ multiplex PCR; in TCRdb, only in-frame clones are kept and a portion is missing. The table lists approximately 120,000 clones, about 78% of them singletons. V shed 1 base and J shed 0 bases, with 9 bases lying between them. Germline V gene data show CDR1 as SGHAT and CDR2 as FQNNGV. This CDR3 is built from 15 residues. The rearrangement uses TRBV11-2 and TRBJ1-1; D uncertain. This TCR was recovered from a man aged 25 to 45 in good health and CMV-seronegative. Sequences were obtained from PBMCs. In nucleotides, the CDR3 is TGTGCCAGCAGCTTAGGGTACAGCTTGAACACTGAAGCTTTCTTT. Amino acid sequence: CASSLGYSLNTEAFF.